This TCR beta chain emerged from a study of T cells after yellow fever vaccination. As for the study in general: When fractions had low cell numbers, they were prepared with SMART-Seq v4 Ultra Low Input. Study observations and caveats: Some clonotypes were seen in both the CD4 and the CD8 compartments. These made up a small share and likely arose from convergent recombination.

Points on this clonotype: Antigen unknown.

V lost 3 bases to trimming and J lost 1 base; unmatched junction nucleotides: 7. CDR3 length equals 17 residues. Germline V gives CDR1 DFQATT, CDR2 SNEGSKA (reference sequence). TCRdb reprocessed the 5' RACE reads with MiXCR, giving one entry per CDR3 protein. The data show under 550,000 distinct CDR3 sequences, around a fifth seen once. This chain links TRBV20-1 with TRBJ1-6; TRBD1 matches at 9 bases. The TCR originated in a man younger than 35 who received the YFV17D yellow fever vaccine. The source material was PBMCs, sampled less than 25 days after the first yellow fever vaccination. The CDR3 sequence is CSARQQGAGSYNSPLHF. CDR3 sequence (DNA): TGCAGTGCTAGGCAACAGGGGGCTGGGTCCTATAATTCACCCCTCCACTTT.